A selection of T cell receptor beta chains follows, all from one sample in a study of T-cell memory formation after mild COVID-19. A single record per CDR3 protein comes from TCRdb applying MiXCR to the 5' RACE reads. The table shows 110,000 to 150,000 distinct CDR3 sequences, with less than 25% occurring only once. Sequencing was done on a sample of PBMCs or a T cell subset sorted from them (not recorded which). These receptors were taken from an adult woman who had mild COVID-19 (a few samples of this study predate the infection). Cell type and time point are not known. Both conserved end residues are part of each CDR3. D genes are given only for firm matches. Some rows mark clone size as missing; the rest say once, few, many or name a class of expanded clone.

clone size,D gene,V gene,J gene,CDR3 DNA,CDR3 protein
many,.,TRBV5-5,TRBJ1-2,TGTGCCAGCAGCTTGTGGGGAGAGGTGGATGGCTACACCTTC,CASSLWGEVDGYTF
.,TRBD2,TRBV11-3,TRBJ2-7,TGTGCCAGCAGCTCCAGAGAGCGGGGGGCCGTCTACGAGCAGTACTTC,CASSSRERGAVYEQYF
few,TRBD2,TRBV24-1,TRBJ2-1,TGTGCCACCAGTGACCTTGGACTAGAGAATCAGTTCTTC,CATSDLGLENQFF
.,.,TRBV11-3,TRBJ2-3,TGTGCCAGCAGCGGCCTCGAGGCGGATACGCAGTATTTT,CASSGLEADTQYF
few,.,TRBV27,TRBJ2-1,TGTGCCAGCAGTTCCACCGGACATCAGTTCTTC,CASSSTGHQFF
.,TRBD2,TRBV11-2,TRBJ2-1,TGTGCCAGCAGCTCCGGACTAGCCTACAATGAGCAGTTCTTC,CASSSGLAYNEQFF
.,.,TRBV5-6,TRBJ1-2,TGTGCCAGCAGCCTCCCCTCTGGTGGCTACACCTTC,CASSLPSGGYTF
few,.,TRBV6-5,TRBJ2-7,TGTGCCAGCAGCAACAGGGACACAACCTACGAGCAGTACTTC,CASSNRDTTYEQYF
.,.,TRBV7-9,TRBJ2-4,TGTGCCAGCAGCAATACGAAGGCCAAAAACATTCAGTACTTC,CASSNTKAKNIQYF
few,.,TRBV6-5,TRBJ2-1,TGTGCCAGCAGTTACGACGGGCCCAGCTCCTACAATGAGCAGTTCTTC,CASSYDGPSSYNEQFF
.,.,TRBV27,TRBJ1-5,TGTGCCAGCAGTTTATTGGTCAGGGGACAGCCCCAGCATTTT,CASSLLVRGQPQHF
.,TRBD1,TRBV4-2,TRBJ2-1,TGTGCCAGCAGCCAAGATGTGGACCTGGGGACAGGGATGGACAATGAGCAGTTCTTC,CASSQDVDLGTGMDNEQFF
.,.,TRBV9,TRBJ1-5,TGTGCCAGCAGCGTAGGGGCAGGGGATCAGCCCCAGCATTTT,CASSVGAGDQPQHF
few,.,TRBV7-2,TRBJ2-2,TGTGCCAGCAGCTGGAGGGTCTTGGGGACCGGGGAGCTGTTTTTT,CASSWRVLGTGELFF
.,.,TRBV10-3,TRBJ2-7,TGTGCCATCAGTGAAGTTATGACCTACGAGCAGTACTTC,CAISEVMTYEQYF
.,TRBD2,TRBV5-6,TRBJ2-1,TGTGCCAGCAGCTTGCTAGCGGGAGCCAACAATGAGCAGTTCTTC,CASSLLAGANNEQFF
.,.,TRBV7-9,TRBJ2-7,TGTGCCAGCAGCCCCCGGGACACCCCCTACGAGCAGTACTTC,CASSPRDTPYEQYF
.,TRBD1,TRBV2,TRBJ1-6,TGTGCCAGCGGGGACAGGGACGGAACCTATAATTCACCCCTCCACTTT,CASGDRDGTYNSPLHF
.,.,TRBV5-1,TRBJ1-2,TGCGCCAGCAGCTTGGCCTACAACTATGGCTACACCTTC,CASSLAYNYGYTF
few,.,TRBV29-1,TRBJ2-7,TGCAGCGCCGGGACAACTTACGAGCAGTACTTC,CSAGTTYEQYF
.,.,TRBV7-8,TRBJ2-1,TGTGCCAGCAGATCCAGTCCTAGGGTTGGGTCCTACAATGAGCAGTTCTTC,CASRSSPRVGSYNEQFF
few,TRBD2,TRBV3-1,TRBJ2-7,TGTGCCAGCAGCCAAGATTTGGGCGGGAGCTTTACCTACGAGCAGTACTTC,CASSQDLGGSFTYEQYF
.,TRBD2,TRBV6-2/TRBV6-3,TRBJ2-7,TGTGCCAGCAGTTACTTCGGGCTAGCGGGCGAAGGTGGCGAGCAGTACTTC,CASSYFGLAGEGGEQYF
few,.,TRBV7-8,TRBJ1-4,TGTGCCAGCAAGAGGACAGCCTCTAATGAAAAACTGTTTTTT,CASKRTASNEKLFF
few,TRBD1,TRBV5-1,TRBJ2-1,TGCGCCAGCAGCTTGGGGACGGACAGGGGCTACTACAATGAGCAGTTCTTC,CASSLGTDRGYYNEQFF
.,TRBD1,TRBV20-1,TRBJ1-2,TGCAGTGCTAGGGACAGGGTGCACTATGGCTACACCTTC,CSARDRVHYGYTF
few,.,TRBV6-2/TRBV6-3,TRBJ2-1,TGTGCCAGCAGTTATCCTTCTCTTGACTGGTCCGACAATGAGCAGTTCTTC,CASSYPSLDWSDNEQFF
.,.,TRBV20-1,TRBJ2-1,TGCAGTGCCCCTACCCTAAGGCGGGAACCATACAATGAGCAGTTCTTC,CSAPTLRREPYNEQFF